The rows below give T cell receptor beta chains drawn from one sample of a study of CD8 T cells in ankylosing spondylitis. TCRdb passed the 5' RACE reads through MiXCR, listing each CDR3 protein once. The sample carries some 85,000 distinct CDR3 sequences, around 8.5% recorded once. The sample comprised blood, either unsorted or a sorted T cell fraction (not recorded which). These receptors were taken from a male donor with ankylosing spondylitis. The CDR3 runs from the conserved cysteine through the conserved F or W. Fields, in order: V gene, D gene, clone size, J gene, CDR3 protein, CDR3 DNA. D genes are given only for firm matches. The size of a clone is reported for some rows only, either as once, few or many, or as a class for expanded clones.

v_call: TRBV6-2/TRBV6-3
d_call: .
clone_size: few
j_call: TRBJ2-1
cdr3_aa: CASSYSSGVYNEQFF
cdr3_nt: TGTGCCAGCAGTTACTCTAGCGGAGTATACAATGAGCAGTTCTTC

v_call: TRBV6-5
d_call: .
clone_size: many
j_call: TRBJ2-2
cdr3_aa: CASSYSITGEHTGELFF
cdr3_nt: TGTGCCAGCAGTTACTCGATTACGGGGGAGCACACCGGGGAGCTGTTTTTT

v_call: TRBV13
d_call: .
clone_size: many
j_call: TRBJ2-6
cdr3_aa: CASSLGLGANVLTF
cdr3_nt: TGTGCCAGCAGCTTAGGCCTCGGGGCCAACGTCCTGACTTTC

v_call: TRBV20-1
d_call: .
clone_size: few
j_call: TRBJ2-1
cdr3_aa: CSAREETTPGNEQFF
cdr3_nt: TGCAGTGCTAGAGAAGAGACCACCCCTGGCAATGAGCAGTTCTTC

v_call: TRBV14
d_call: .
clone_size: few
j_call: TRBJ2-5
cdr3_aa: CASSQESEGEETQYF
cdr3_nt: TGTGCCAGCAGCCAAGAGTCCGAGGGCGAAGAGACCCAGTACTTC

v_call: TRBV15
d_call: .
clone_size: few
j_call: TRBJ2-1
cdr3_aa: CATSRDYEQFF
cdr3_nt: TGTGCCACCAGCAGAGATTATGAGCAGTTCTTC

v_call: TRBV20-1
d_call: TRBD2
clone_size: .
j_call: TRBJ2-1
cdr3_aa: CSARGPLAGGDNEQFF
cdr3_nt: TGCAGTGCTAGAGGGCCCCTAGCGGGAGGGGACAATGAGCAGTTCTTC

v_call: TRBV7-8
d_call: .
clone_size: .
j_call: TRBJ2-6
cdr3_aa: CASRTQTRQYSGANVLTF
cdr3_nt: TGTGCCAGCAGGACGCAAACTCGACAGTACTCTGGGGCCAACGTCCTGACTTTC

v_call: TRBV11-2
d_call: .
clone_size: many
j_call: TRBJ1-2
cdr3_aa: CASSSGFGAYGYTF
cdr3_nt: TGTGCCAGCAGCTCTGGTTTCGGGGCCTATGGCTACACCTTC

v_call: TRBV2
d_call: TRBD1
clone_size: .
j_call: TRBJ1-5
cdr3_aa: CASSEQGGQPQHF
cdr3_nt: TGTGCCAGCAGTGAACAGGGGGGCCAGCCCCAGCATTTT

v_call: TRBV5-1
d_call: .
clone_size: many
j_call: TRBJ2-3
cdr3_aa: CASSLDDATDTQYF
cdr3_nt: TGCGCCAGCAGCTTGGATGACGCCACAGATACGCAGTATTTT